The rows below give T cell receptor beta chains drawn from one sample of a study of blood T cell repertoires in COVID-19. Sequencing was performed with immunoSEQ multiplex PCR; in TCRdb, only in-frame clones are kept and a portion is missing. The table has approximately 75,000 clones, 75% to 95% seen once. The specimen sequenced was peripheral blood. The receptors shown here come from a human donor in a cohort sampled during active COVID-19. The CDR3 runs from the conserved cysteine through the conserved F or W. The D gene is left open where the match is weak.

TGTGCCATCAGCAGGGGACAGGGGGCCTACAATGAGCAGTTCTTC	CAISRGQGAYNEQFF	TRBV10-3	TRBJ2-1	TRBD1
TGTGCCAGTAGCGTGGGACAGGACCGGCCCCAGCATTTT	CASSVGQDRPQHF	TRBV19	TRBJ1-5	TRBD1
TGTGCCAGCAGCTTGGATAGCCGTCCAGATACGCAGTATTTT	CASSLDSRPDTQYF	TRBV5-4	TRBJ2-3	.
TGTGCCAGCAGTTCCCTCGGACAGGGTAATCAGCCCCAGCATTTT	CASSSLGQGNQPQHF	TRBV6-6	TRBJ1-5	TRBD1
TGCGCCAGCAGGAGGCAGGGGACGGAAAAACTGTTTTTT	CASRRQGTEKLFF	TRBV5-1	TRBJ1-4	.
TGTGCCAGCAGCTTAACTAGCGGCCCCTACGAGCAGTACTTC	CASSLTSGPYEQYF	TRBV9	TRBJ2-7	TRBD2
TGTGCCAGCGGACAGGGTGTCGGTCAGCCCCAGCATTTT	CASGQGVGQPQHF	TRBV9	TRBJ1-5	TRBD1
TGTGCCACCAGCAGGATACAGGGGGCCAACAATGAGCAGTTCTTC	CATSRIQGANNEQFF	TRBV15	TRBJ2-1	TRBD1
TGTGCCAGCAGTTTCCGGGTTGGCTATGGCTACACCTTC	CASSFRVGYGYTF	TRBV28	TRBJ1-2	.
TGTGCCAGCAGCTTGCTTCAGGGTACCTACAATGAGCAGTTCTTC	CASSLLQGTYNEQFF	TRBV5-5	TRBJ2-1	.
TGTGCCAGCAGCGTAGTGGGGGACACCACCGAATTC	CASSVVGDTTEF	TRBV9	TRBJ1-2	.